This T cell receptor beta chain appears in the sequencing data of a study of T cells in Graves' hyperthyroidism and ophthalmopathy. Study in general: Specimen type is peripheral blood, collected at initial diagnosis prior to any treatment.

This clonotype occurred a few times. TCR beta CDR3 regions were amplified from RNA. HTBI primers were used for first-round RT-PCR of the TCR CDR3. TCRdb called the multiplex PCR reads again in MiXCR, with one record for every CDR3 protein. The table lists 600,000 to 650,000 distinct CDR3 sequences, 20% of them singletons. V lost 4 bases to trimming and J lost 2 bases, with 15 bases between them. The CDR3 loop spans 16 amino acids. Germline V gene sequence: CDR1 MDHEN, CDR2 SYDVKM. Sequencing used blood. The sequence derives from a man aged 30 to 45 with Graves' ophthalmopathy. This chain links TRBV28 with TRBJ2-1; either TRBD1 or TRBD2 may supply D (5 bases each). CDR3 DNA sequence: TGTGCCAGCAGTTCCCCCGGCAGGGACCCCTACAATGAGCAGTTCTTC. This codes for CASSSPGRDPYNEQFF.